This T cell receptor (beta chain) comes out of a study of blood T cell repertoires in COVID-19. In Seattle, patients joined the study during active infection and were tracked longitudinally. Methods used by the authors: Amplification from reference gene primers served as the basis for estimated nucleated cell counts. Repertoires were generated with immunoSEQ multiplex PCR, while TCRdb's copy carries only in-frame clones and drops some. V, J and clone size reflect that table, while D and trimming were determined from the DNA. The data show about 150,000 clones, 70% to 80% seen once. This CDR3 comprises 15 residues. The V end was cut by 5 bases, the J end by 10 bases, with 18 bases between. CDR1 is SGHTA, CDR2 FQGNSA, per germline.

This clonotype was obtained from a woman between 65 and 79 years old with COVID-19, enrolled during active disease. The V call is TRBV7-2, the J call TRBJ1-6, with D perhaps matching TRBD1 (6 bases). The source material was peripheral blood. The CDR3 bases are TGTGCCAGCAGCCCAGCTCAGGGGAAGGGGTCACCCCTCCACTTT. Residues: CASSPAQGKGSPLHF.